The clone carrying this T cell receptor beta chain was found a few times. This may come from a read error, since a much larger clone is one base off. For repertoire sequencing, the TCR beta CDR3 regions were amplified from RNA transcripts. In the first round, RT-PCR was carried out with HTBI primers, and a multiplex PCR formed the second round. One entry per CDR3 protein, called by TCRdb with MiXCR from the multiplex PCR reads. The table lists over a million distinct CDR3 sequences, less than 45% of them singletons, with around 10% in the top ten. The V end was cut by 3 bases, the J end by 1 base, with 12 bases between. The CDR3 consists of 15 residues. Germline V gives CDR1 LNHNV, CDR2 YYDKDF (reference sequence). Patients in the hyperthyroidism group, adults aged 18 to 65, were newly diagnosed, under 2 months' duration. This specimen comes from a study of Graves' ophthalmopathy and Graves' hyperthyroidism. Study summary: Stable hyperthyroidism meant no ophthalmopathy within 18 months of follow-up.

The sequenced material came from peripheral blood or thyroid tissue (not recorded which). This chain links TRBV15 with TRBJ2-5; D call uncertain. The source is an adult man with Graves' hyperthyroidism. The CDR3 nucleotides read TGTGCCACCAGCAGCCCCGACTGGCGCCAAGAGACCCAGTACTTC. Protein product: CATSSPDWRQETQYF.